This TCR beta chain was recorded in a study of T cell changes during pregnancy in multiple sclerosis. Libraries were prepared by immunoSEQ multiplex PCR; TCRdb keeps only in-frame clonotypes and omits some of them. The sample consists of about 87,000 clones, roughly 93% of them appearing once. The material sequenced was peripheral blood, taken in the third trimester of pregnancy. The sequence derives from a female donor in good health, enrolled as a control in a pregnancy study.

CDR3 sequence: CASSSLPIAKNIQYF. CDR3 DNA sequence: TGCGCCAGCAGCTCTCTTCCTATAGCCAAAAACATTCAGTACTTC. This chain joins TRBV10-1 and TRBJ2-4; D gene ambiguous. Per the germline V gene, CDR1 is WNHNN and CDR2 is SYGVQD (reference sequence). Deletions cut 6 bases from V and 0 bases from J, with 12 bases between. The CDR3 length is 15 residues.